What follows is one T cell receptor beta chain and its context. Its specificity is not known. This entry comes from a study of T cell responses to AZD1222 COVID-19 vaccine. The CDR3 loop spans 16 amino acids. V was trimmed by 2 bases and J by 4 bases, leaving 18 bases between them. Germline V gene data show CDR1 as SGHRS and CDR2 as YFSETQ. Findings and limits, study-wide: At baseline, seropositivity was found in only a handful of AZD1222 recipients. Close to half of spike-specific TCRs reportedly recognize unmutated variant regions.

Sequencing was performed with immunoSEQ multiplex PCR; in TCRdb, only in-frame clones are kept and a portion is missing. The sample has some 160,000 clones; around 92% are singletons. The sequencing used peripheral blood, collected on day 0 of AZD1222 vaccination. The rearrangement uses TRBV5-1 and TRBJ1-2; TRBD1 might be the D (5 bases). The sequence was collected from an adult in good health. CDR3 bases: TGCGCCAGCAGCTTCGGGGCACCGCCTTCGAGCTATGGCTACACCTTC. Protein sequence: CASSFGAPPSSYGYTF.